These T cell receptor beta chains were read from a single sample in a study of shared clonotypes between healthy human individuals. Here immunoSEQ multiplex PCR was the method, and the copy in TCRdb shows in-frame clones only, minus some. Of fewer than 650,000 clones listed, 76% are singletons. Sequenced input: PBMCs. The receptors originated from a woman between 40 and 50 years old in good health. Some clones in this sample may be carry-over from other donors' samples. The CDR3 runs from the conserved cysteine through the conserved F or W. The order of the fields is clone size, D gene, J gene, V gene, CDR3 protein, CDR3 DNA. The D gene is left open where the match is weak. A clone size is listed for some rows: how often the clone was seen (once, few, many), or a class if it is expanded.

size: -
D: -
J: TRBJ1-5
V: TRBV4-2
CDR3: CASSQDHGAGQPQHF
DNA: TGTGCCAGCAGCCAAGATCACGGGGCCGGGCAGCCCCAGCATTTT

size: few
D: -
J: TRBJ1-5
V: TRBV7-9
CDR3: CASSPQGDQPQHF
DNA: TGTGCCAGCAGCCCCCAGGGCGATCAGCCCCAGCATTTT

size: -
D: TRBD2
J: TRBJ2-5
V: TRBV30
CDR3: CAWSVRPRLAVQETQYF
DNA: TGTGCCTGGAGTGTACGTCCGCGGCTAGCGGTACAAGAGACCCAGTACTTC

size: -
D: -
J: TRBJ2-1
V: TRBV11-1
CDR3: CASSLGRGANEQFF
DNA: TGTGCCAGCAGCTTAGGTAGGGGAGCCAATGAGCAGTTCTTC

size: -
D: -
J: TRBJ2-1
V: TRBV30
CDR3: CAWNVVSYNEQFF
DNA: TGTGCCTGGAATGTGGTCTCCTACAATGAGCAGTTCTTC

size: -
D: TRBD2
J: TRBJ2-3
V: TRBV5-4
CDR3: CASSSSGTSGRAGTQYF
DNA: TGTGCCAGCAGCTCCTCCGGGACTAGCGGGAGGGCGGGTACGCAGTATTTT

size: -
D: -
J: TRBJ2-2
V: TRBV18
CDR3: CASSPGTGELFF
DNA: TGTGCCAGCTCACCAGGCACCGGGGAGCTGTTTTTT

size: -
D: -
J: TRBJ2-3
V: TRBV28
CDR3: CASLSDQGTGTDTQYF
DNA: TGTGCCAGCCTAAGCGACCAGGGAACGGGCACAGATACGCAGTATTTT

size: -
D: -
J: TRBJ2-5
V: TRBV28
CDR3: CASSRTAIVETQYF
DNA: TGTGCCAGCAGTCGGACGGCGATTGTGGAGACCCAGTACTTC

size: -
D: TRBD1
J: TRBJ1-3
V: TRBV30
CDR3: CAWSPGQGPFSGNTIYF
DNA: TGTGCCTGGAGTCCGGGACAGGGGCCCTTCTCTGGAAACACCATATATTTT

size: -
D: -
J: TRBJ2-3
V: TRBV9
CDR3: CASSPAERHSTDTQYF
DNA: TGTGCCAGCAGCCCAGCTGAGCGACACAGCACAGATACGCAGTATTTT

size: -
D: -
J: TRBJ2-5
V: TRBV2
CDR3: CASSEIRETQYF
DNA: TGTGCCAGCAGTGAAATACGGGAGACCCAGTACTTC

size: -
D: -
J: TRBJ1-1
V: TRBV28
CDR3: CASSFRRTTEAFF
DNA: TGTGCCAGCAGTTTTCGTAGGACTACTGAAGCTTTCTTT

size: -
D: TRBD1
J: TRBJ2-1
V: TRBV19
CDR3: CASRDRGVGEQFF
DNA: TGTGCCAGTAGGGACAGGGGGGTCGGTGAGCAGTTCTTC